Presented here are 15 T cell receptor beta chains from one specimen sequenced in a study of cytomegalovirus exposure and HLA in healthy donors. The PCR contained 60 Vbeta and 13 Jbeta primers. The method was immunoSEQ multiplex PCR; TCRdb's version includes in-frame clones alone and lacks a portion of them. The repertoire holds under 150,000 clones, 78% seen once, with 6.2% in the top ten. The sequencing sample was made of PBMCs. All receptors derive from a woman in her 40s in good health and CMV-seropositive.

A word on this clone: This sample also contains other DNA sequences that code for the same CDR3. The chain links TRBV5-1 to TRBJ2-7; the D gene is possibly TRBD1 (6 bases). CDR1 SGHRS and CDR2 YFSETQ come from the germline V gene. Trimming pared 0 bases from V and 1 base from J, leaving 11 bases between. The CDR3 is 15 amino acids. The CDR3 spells CASSLEPGDSYEQYF. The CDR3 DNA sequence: TGCGCCAGCAGCTTGGAGCCAGGGGATTCCTACGAGCAGTACTTC.

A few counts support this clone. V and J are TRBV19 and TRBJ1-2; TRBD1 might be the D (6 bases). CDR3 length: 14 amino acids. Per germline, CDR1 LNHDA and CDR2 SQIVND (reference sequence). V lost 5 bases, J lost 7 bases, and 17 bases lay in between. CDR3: CASSWGNRVAGYTF. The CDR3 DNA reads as TGTGCCAGTAGTTGGGGAAACAGGGTGGCTGGCTACACCTTC.

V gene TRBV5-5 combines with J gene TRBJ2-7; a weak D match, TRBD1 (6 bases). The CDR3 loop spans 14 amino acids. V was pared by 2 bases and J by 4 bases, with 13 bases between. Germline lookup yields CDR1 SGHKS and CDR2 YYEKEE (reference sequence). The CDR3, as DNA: TGTGCCAGCAGCTTCGGGGACACCAAATACGAGCAGTACTTC. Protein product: CASSFGDTKYEQYF.

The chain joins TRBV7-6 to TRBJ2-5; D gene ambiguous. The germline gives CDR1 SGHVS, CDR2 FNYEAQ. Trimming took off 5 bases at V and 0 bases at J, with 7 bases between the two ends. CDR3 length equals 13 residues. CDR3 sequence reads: CASSTTYQETQYF. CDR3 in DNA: TGTGCCAGCAGCACGACATACCAAGAGACCCAGTACTTC.

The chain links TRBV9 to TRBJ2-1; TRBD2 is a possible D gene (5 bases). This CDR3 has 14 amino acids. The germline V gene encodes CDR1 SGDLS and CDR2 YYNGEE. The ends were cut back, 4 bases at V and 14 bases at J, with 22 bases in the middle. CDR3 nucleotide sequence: TGTGCCAGCAGCCTCCGAGGTGAGAGCGGTAGCGAGTTCTTC. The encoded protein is CASSLRGESGSEFF.

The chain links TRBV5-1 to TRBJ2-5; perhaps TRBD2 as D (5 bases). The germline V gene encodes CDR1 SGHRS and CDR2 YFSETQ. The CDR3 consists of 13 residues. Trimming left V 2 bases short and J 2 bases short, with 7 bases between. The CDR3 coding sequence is TGCGCCAGCAGCTTTACGGGGCAAGAGACCCAGTACTTC. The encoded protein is CASSFTGQETQYF.

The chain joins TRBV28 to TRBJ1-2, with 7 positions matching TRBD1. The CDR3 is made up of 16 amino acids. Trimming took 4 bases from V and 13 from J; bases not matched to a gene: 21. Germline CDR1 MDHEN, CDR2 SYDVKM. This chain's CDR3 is CASSSDRELLWLGGTF. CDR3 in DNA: TGTGCCAGCAGTTCTGACAGGGAACTACTATGGCTAGGTGGCACCTTC.

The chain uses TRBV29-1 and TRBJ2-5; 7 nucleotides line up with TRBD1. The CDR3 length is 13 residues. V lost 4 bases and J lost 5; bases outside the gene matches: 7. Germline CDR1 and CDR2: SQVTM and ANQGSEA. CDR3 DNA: TGCAGCGTTGTAAGGGGGCGCGGCGAGACCCAGTACTTC. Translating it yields CSVVRGRGETQYF.

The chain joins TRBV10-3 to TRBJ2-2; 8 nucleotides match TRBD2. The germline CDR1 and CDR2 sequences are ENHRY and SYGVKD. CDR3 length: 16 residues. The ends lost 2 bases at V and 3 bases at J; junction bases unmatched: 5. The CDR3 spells CAISEGGGRYTGELFF. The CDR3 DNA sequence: TGTGCCATCAGTGAGGGCGGCGGGAGGTACACCGGGGAGCTGTTTTTT.

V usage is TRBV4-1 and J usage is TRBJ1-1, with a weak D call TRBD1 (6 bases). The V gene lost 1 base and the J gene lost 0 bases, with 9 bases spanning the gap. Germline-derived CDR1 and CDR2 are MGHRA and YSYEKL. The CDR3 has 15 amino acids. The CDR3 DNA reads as TGCGCCAGCAGCCAAGTAGGGACACTGAACACTGAAGCTTTCTTT. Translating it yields CASSQVGTLNTEAFF.

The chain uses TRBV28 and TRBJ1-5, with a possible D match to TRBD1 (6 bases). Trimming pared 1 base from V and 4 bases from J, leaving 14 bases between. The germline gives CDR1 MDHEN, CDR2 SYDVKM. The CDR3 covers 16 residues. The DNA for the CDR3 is TGTGCCAGCAGTTTATTGGCAGGGGATGGGAATCAGCCCCAGCATTTT. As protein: CASSLLAGDGNQPQHF.

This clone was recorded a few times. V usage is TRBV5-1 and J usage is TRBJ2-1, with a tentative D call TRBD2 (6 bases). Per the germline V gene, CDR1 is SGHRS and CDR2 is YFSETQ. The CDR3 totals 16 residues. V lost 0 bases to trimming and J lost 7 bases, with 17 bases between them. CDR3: CASSLGLAESGNEQFF. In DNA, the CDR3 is TGCGCCAGCAGCTTGGGTTTAGCGGAATCAGGGAATGAGCAGTTCTTC.

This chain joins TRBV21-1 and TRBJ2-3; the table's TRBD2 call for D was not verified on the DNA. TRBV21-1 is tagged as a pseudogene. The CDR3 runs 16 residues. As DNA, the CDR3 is TGTGCCAGCAGCCCCACGGTAGCGGGAGATGCGAATACGCAGTATTTT. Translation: CASSPTVAGDANTQYF.

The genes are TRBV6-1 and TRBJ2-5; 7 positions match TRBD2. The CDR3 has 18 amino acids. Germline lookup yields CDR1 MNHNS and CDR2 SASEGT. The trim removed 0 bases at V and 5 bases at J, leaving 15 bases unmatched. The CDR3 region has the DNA TGTGCCAGCAGTGAAGCGGTCTCTGCCGCGGGAGTCGGGGAGACCCAGTACTTC. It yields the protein CASSEAVSAAGVGETQYF.

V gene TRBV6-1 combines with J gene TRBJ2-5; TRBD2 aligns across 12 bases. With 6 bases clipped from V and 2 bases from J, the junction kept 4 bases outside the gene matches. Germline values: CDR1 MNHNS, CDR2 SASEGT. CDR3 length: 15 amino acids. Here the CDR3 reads CASRRTSGIQETQYF. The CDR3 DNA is TGTGCCAGCAGAAGGACTAGCGGGATTCAAGAGACCCAGTACTTC.